The entry below describes one TCR beta chain. This clonotype came up a few times. The specificity of this receptor is unknown. No much larger clonotype is one base removed from it; base qualities were not supplied. This specimen's treatment or condition label, per the study, means: in vitro stimulation with specific CMV peptide epitopes to enrich CMV-specific T cells. The sequencer was an Illumina HiSeq 1500. TCRdb reprocessed the public reads (quality trimming at Q25 with fastp, clone calling with MiXCR) and kept in-frame beta chains. One record per CDR3 amino acid sequence lists the most common genes and DNA. Within this sample are about 900,000 distinct CDR3 sequences, with roughly a third of them counted one time only. Of the sample, roughly 13% falls within the top ten clones. This sample is part of a study of T cell repertoires in cytomegalovirus infection (dated by TCRdb to the late 2010s). A note on the overall study: Alongside well-studied HLA-B-restricted epitopes, the peptide stimulations were aimed at recently identified HLA-C-restricted CMV epitopes, whose presentation resists viral immunomodulation. The HLA type of each donor mattered for the analysis, because public TCR beta signatures pointed to carriage of CMV infection along with the matching HLA type. What the research found in general, with its limitations: The ex vivo response was dominated by HLA-C-restricted CMV-specific TCR beta clonotypes, and the single most frequent clonotype in two of eight donors was supplied by these HLA-C-restricted clonotypes. Carriers of CMV infection plus the relevant HLA type were discriminated by the cumulative frequency of public TCR beta family members in the study cohort and in an independent 352-donor cohort.

Via the germline V gene, CDR1 is MGHDK and CDR2 SYGVNS. The CDR3 has 12 amino acids, counting the end cysteine and phenylalanine. Only the CDR3 DNA stays, 36 bases, in frame from base 1. The V end gives up 7 bases and the J end 5 bases, leaving 4 bases in the junction not matched to a gene. The chain was built from TRBV25-1 and TRBJ2-5, with 7 bases matching TRBD2. Sequences were derived from cultured CD8+ T cells from PBMCs, sampled from culture after CMV antigen stimulation. This TCR came from a human donor in good health (CMV status not recorded). Some clones in this sample may be carry-over from other donors' samples. The CDR3 sequence is CASTGGWETQYF. The nucleotides read TGTGCCAGCACCGGGGGGTGGGAGACCCAGTACTTC.